This passage covers 14 T cell receptor beta chains from one sample sequenced in a study of blood T cell repertoires in COVID-19. Only in-frame clones appear in the TCRdb table, and some are missing; sequencing was by immunoSEQ multiplex PCR. The sample holds 300,000 or so clones, 85% to 90% seen once. Sequenced material: peripheral blood. These receptors were taken from a woman between 40 and 55 years old with acute or convalescent COVID-19.

This clone was seen just once. V is TRBV11-2 and J is TRBJ1-2, with 10 bases aligning to TRBD1. Trimming at V came to 3 bases and at J to 4 bases, leaving 2 bases not matched to a gene. The CDR3 spans 14 residues. Germline CDR1 SGHAT, CDR2 FQNNGV. The CDR3 nucleotides read TGTGCCAGCAGCTTGACAGGGGGCCTCTATGGCTACACCTTC. It specifies CASSLTGGLYGYTF. The full variable domain, with the rest looked up from reference TRBV11-2 and TRBJ1-2, is EAGVAQSPRYKIIEKRQSVAFWCNPISGHATLYWYQQILGQGPKLLIQFQNNGVVDDSQLPKDRFSAERLKGVDSTLKIQPAKLEDSAVYLCASSLTGGLYGYTFGSGTRLTVV.

The chain joins TRBV4-1 to TRBJ2-1; 9 nucleotides align to TRBD1. Per the germline V gene, CDR1 is MGHRA and CDR2 is YSYEKL. The J segment lost 6 bases and the V segment lost 4 bases, leaving 13 bases of the junction unmatched. CDR3 length: 17 residues. The CDR3 region is CASSPPGTGKKINEQFF. The CDR3 DNA sequence: TGCGCCAGCAGCCCTCCCGGGACAGGGAAGAAAATCAATGAGCAGTTCTTC.

The V and J genes are TRBV11-2 and TRBJ2-3; 11 nucleotides align to TRBD2. V was pared by 4 bases and J by 2 bases, with 14 bases of the junction left unmatched. The germline V gene has CDR1 SGHAT and CDR2 FQNNGV. This CDR3 spans 19 amino acids. The CDR3 sequence: CASSSRRGLAGGDTDTQYF. Here the CDR3 DNA reads TGTGCCAGCAGCTCAAGGAGGGGGCTAGCGGGGGGCGACACAGATACGCAGTATTTT.

The count of this clone is one. This chain uses TRBV18 with TRBJ1-2; D may be TRBD1 (6 bases). The CDR3 length is 15 residues. Germline CDR1 KGHSH, CDR2 LQKENI. Trimming pared 2 bases from V and 9 bases from J, leaving 19 bases between. The DNA for the CDR3 is TGTGCCAGCTCACCAGCTGCGACAGGCCGCGAGAGCTACACCTTC. Its translation: CASSPAATGRESYTF. The full variable domain, its missing parts supplied by reference TRBV18 and TRBJ1-2, is NAGVMQNPRHLVRRRGQEARLRCSPMKGHSHVYWYRQLPEEGLKFMVYLQKENIIDESGMPKERFSAEFPKEGPSILRIQQVVRGDSAAYFCASSPAATGRESYTFGSGTRLTVV.

The chain uses TRBV5-1 and TRBJ2-5; weak D call: TRBD1 (6 bases). Germline CDR1 is SGHRS and CDR2 is YFSETQ. V was shortened by 6 bases and J by 5 bases, with 20 bases between the two germline ends. The CDR3 sequence is 15 residues long. The CDR3 loop is CASNREQVRPETQYF. The CDR3 nucleotides read TGCGCCAGCAACAGGGAACAGGTGCGTCCCGAGACCCAGTACTTC. The full variable domain, in which reference TRBV5-1 and TRBJ2-5 provide the parts outside the CDR3, is KAGVTQTPRYLIKTRGQQVTLSCSPISGHRSVSWYQQTPGQGLQFLFEYFSETQRNKGNFPGRFSGRQFSNSRSEMNVSTLELGDSALYLCASNREQVRPETQYFGPGTRLLVL.

J is TRBJ1-1 and V is TRBV7-3; no clear D. The CDR3 has 14 residues. Trimming removed 4 bases at V and 5 bases at J, with 14 bases between. CDR1 and CDR2 (germline): SGHTA, FQGTGA. CDR3 in DNA: TGTGCCAGCAGCTCCAATCCGGGAGTTACTGAAGCTTTCTTT. Translation gives CASSSNPGVTEAFF.

This clone was seen more than once but under ten times. This chain joins TRBV11-2 and TRBJ2-7; 7 bases fit TRBD1. CDR3 size: 13 residues. After removal of 3 bases from V and 5 bases from J, the junction contained 4 bases not matched to a gene. From germline, CDR1 is SGHAT and CDR2 FQNNGV. CDR3 nucleotide sequence: TGTGCCAGCAGCTTTTACAGGGGAAACGAGCAGTACGTC. This codes for CASSFYRGNEQYV.

The rearrangement uses TRBV24-1 and TRBJ2-7; a weak D match, TRBD1 (5 bases). CDR1 KGHDR and CDR2 SFDVKD come from the germline V gene. V was clipped by 6 bases and J by 5 bases, with 7 bases between them. The CDR3 runs 11 residues. The CDR3 bases are TGTGCCACCAGTTTAGGGGACGAGCAGTACGTC. This codes for CATSLGDEQYV.

This chain links TRBV7-9 with TRBJ2-2; a possible D gene is TRBD2 (6 bases). The CDR3 is 17 residues long. V lost 1 base and J 4 bases, leaving 16 bases between the germline ends. Germline CDR1 is SEHNR and CDR2 is FQNEAQ (reference sequence). CDR3 nucleotides: TGTGCCAGCAGCTTAGGGGGGGTAGCTACTACCACCGGGGAGCTGTTTTTT. Translated: CASSLGGVATTTGELFF.

As for this clone: Mismatch with germline at one junction end may stem from a read error. CDR3 bases: TGTGCCCGGAGAGACTCCTGGGGGGGTTCACCCCTCCACTTT. This encodes CARRDSWGGSPLHF. The chain employs TRBV30 and TRBJ1-6; possible D gene TRBD1, 5 bases. The CDR3 has 14 amino acids. Germline loops: CDR1 GTSNPN, CDR2 SVGIG (reference sequence). The variable domain in full, completed from reference TRBV30 and TRBJ1-6, reads SQTIHQWPATLVQPVGSPLSLECTVEGTSNPNLYWYRQAAGRGLQLLFYSVGIGQISSEVPQNLSASRPQDRQFILSSKKLLLSDSGFYLCARRDSWGGSPLHFGNGTRLTVT.

This clone was seen more than once but under ten times. The chain is built from TRBV7-8 and TRBJ1-2, with TRBD1 identical over 8 bases. There are 16 residues in the CDR3. Per germline, CDR1 SGHVS and CDR2 FQNEAQ. V trimming: 5 bases; J trimming: 4 bases; junction bases outside the gene matches: 12. The DNA for the CDR3 is TGTGCCAGCAGCCTCGCCGGGGGAACAGGGGGCTATGGCTACACCTTC. It yields the protein CASSLAGGTGGYGYTF. Based on the CDR3 plus reference TRBV7-8 and TRBJ1-2, the full variable domain is GAGVSQSPRYKVAKRGQDVALRCDPISGHVSLFWYQQALGQGPEFLTYFQNEAQLDKSGLPSDRFFAERPEGSVSTLKIQRTQQEDSAVYLCASSLAGGTGGYGYTFGSGTRLTVV.

The chain is built from TRBV5-1 and TRBJ2-5, with TRBD1 matching 12 bases. Germline V gives CDR1 SGHRS, CDR2 YFSETQ. This CDR3 region has 16 residues. The trim removed 4 bases at V and 3 bases at J, leaving 7 bases unmatched. CDR3 coding DNA: TGCGCCAGCAGCGCAGGGACAGGGGGCTTTGAAGAGACCCAGTACTTC. This encodes CASSAGTGGFEETQYF.

The chain is built from TRBV2 and TRBJ1-6; D unresolved. Germline V gene data show CDR1 as SNHLY and CDR2 as FYNNEI. V was trimmed by 2 bases and J by 5 bases, leaving 13 bases between them. The CDR3 length is 16 residues. CDR3 loop: CASSETQVSDNSPLHF. The DNA for the CDR3 is TGTGCCAGCAGTGAAACGCAAGTTAGCGATAATTCACCCCTCCACTTT.

The genes are TRBV6-5 and TRBJ2-2; D is uncertain. V was pared by 6 bases and J by 7 bases, with 12 bases between. Germline loops: CDR1 MNHEY, CDR2 SVGAGI. The CDR3 extends over 13 amino acids. The CDR3, as DNA: TGTGCCAGCAGATCGAAGAGAAACGGGGAGCTGTTTTTT. Protein sequence: CASRSKRNGELFF.